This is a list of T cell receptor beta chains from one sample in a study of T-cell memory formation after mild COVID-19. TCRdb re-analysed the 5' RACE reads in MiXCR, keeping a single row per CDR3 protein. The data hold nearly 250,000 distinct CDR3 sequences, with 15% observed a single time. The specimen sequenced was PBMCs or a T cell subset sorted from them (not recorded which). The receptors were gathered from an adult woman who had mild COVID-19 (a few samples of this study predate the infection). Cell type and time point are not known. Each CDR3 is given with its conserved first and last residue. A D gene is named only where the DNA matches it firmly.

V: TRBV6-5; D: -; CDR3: CASRRTPQGTPFDGYTF
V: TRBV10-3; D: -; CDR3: CAADPGDGTEAFF
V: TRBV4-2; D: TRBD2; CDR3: CASSQDRRASGGSTSGEQYF
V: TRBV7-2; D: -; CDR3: CASSLVHGSNQPQHF
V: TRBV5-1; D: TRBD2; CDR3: CASSLGGGAVLEQYF
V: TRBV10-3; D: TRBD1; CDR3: CAISSRQGAVAFF
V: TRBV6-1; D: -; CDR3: CAYRPEGTGANVLTF
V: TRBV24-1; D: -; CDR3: CATSDVSPNEQFF
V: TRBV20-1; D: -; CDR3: CSLGAQNRGYGYTF
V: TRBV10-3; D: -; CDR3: CAISGRGDTQYF
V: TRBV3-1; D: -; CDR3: CASRGGTEAFF
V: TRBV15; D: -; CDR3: CATSRGGLTDTQYF
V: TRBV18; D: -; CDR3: CASSPSQGHVEQYF
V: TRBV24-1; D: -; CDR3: CATSAPGLLTKRDTQYF
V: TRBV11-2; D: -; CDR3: CASSGMVLQETQYF
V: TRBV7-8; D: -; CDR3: CASSLREGLYNEQFF
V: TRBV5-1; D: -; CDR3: CASRPKTSSYNEQFF
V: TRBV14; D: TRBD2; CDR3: CASSTTSGVNTGELFF
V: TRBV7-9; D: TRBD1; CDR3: CASSRGDSLETFF
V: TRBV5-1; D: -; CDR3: CASSLGRGRNEQFF
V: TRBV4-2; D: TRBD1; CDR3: CASSQELVDSFRGNEKLFF
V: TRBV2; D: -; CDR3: CASWGLRGNNEQFF
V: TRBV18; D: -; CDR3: CASSPVISGPGGNEQFF
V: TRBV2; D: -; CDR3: CASNPNPTGWQETQYF
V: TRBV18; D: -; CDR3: CASSPFPGAQQETQYF
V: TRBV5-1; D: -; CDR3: CASSLSGPAVGYNEQFF
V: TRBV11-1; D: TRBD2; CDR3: CASSPGLAGGAGELFF
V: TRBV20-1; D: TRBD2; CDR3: CSAHKGTSGRNEQFF
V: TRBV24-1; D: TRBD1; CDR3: CATDSGTGHTGELFF
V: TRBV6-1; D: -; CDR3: CASKVSSGNTIYF
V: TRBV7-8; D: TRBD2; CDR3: CASSAHGASGGRDEQFF
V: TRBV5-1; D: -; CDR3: CASSLGGSASQSKDGYTF
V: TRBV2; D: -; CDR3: CASSERRGGSYEQYF
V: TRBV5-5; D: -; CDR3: CASSFGREETQYF
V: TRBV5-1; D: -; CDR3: CASSLGYQETQYF
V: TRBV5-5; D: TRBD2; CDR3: CASSLGGSGLLSTDTQYF
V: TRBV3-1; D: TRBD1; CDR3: CASSLTTGSTNIQYF
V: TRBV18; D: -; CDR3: CASSPPPGDTQYF
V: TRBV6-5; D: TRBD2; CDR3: CASSYAPLAGSEQYF
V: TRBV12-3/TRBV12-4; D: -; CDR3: CASSSRSAGDIQYF
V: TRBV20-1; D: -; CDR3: CSAPRSRGGYEQYF
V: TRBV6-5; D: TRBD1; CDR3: CASSYAPGQGYVGYTF
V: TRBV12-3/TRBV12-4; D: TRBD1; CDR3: CASRTGGRSYEQYF
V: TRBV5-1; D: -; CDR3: CASSWDQETQYF
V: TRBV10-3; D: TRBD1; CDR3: CAISGPGQGQNTEAFF
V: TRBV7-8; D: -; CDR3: CASSLQGTPDTQYF
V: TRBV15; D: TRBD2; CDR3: CATSSELIPGTSGDRFSYNEQFF
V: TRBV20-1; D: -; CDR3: CSASVRDTQYF
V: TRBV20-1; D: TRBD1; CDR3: CSAEGQGAYNEQFF
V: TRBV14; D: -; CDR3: CAIHGRAFF
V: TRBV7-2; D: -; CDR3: CASRNLGDTQYF
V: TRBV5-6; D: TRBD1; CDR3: CASSPGQWYNEQFF
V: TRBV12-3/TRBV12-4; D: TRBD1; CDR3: CASSLWTGMGRELFF